Following are 20 T cell receptor beta chains from one sample sequenced in a study of blood T cell repertoires in COVID-19. Generated by immunoSEQ multiplex PCR, the TCRdb table keeps only in-frame clones and is missing some. The profile covers some 530,000 clones, with 75% to 90% appearing a single time and about 3% taken by the ten largest. Sequencing used peripheral blood. These receptors were taken from a human donor in a cohort sampled during active COVID-19.

The V and J genes are TRBV6-6 and TRBJ1-5; D remains unclear. V lost 2 bases, J lost 5 bases, and 7 bases lay in between. CDR1 MNHNY and CDR2 SVGAGI come from the germline V gene (reference sequence). CDR3 length: 13 residues. Here the CDR3 DNA reads TGTGCCAGCAGTTACCCCCCCGATCAGCCCCAGCATTTT. It translates to CASSYPPDQPQHF.

CDR3 residues: CASSLQAPGNTIYF. CDR3 sequence (DNA): TGTGCCAGCAGCCTACAGGCCCCAGGAAACACCATATATTTT. V usage is TRBV6-5 and J usage is TRBJ1-3, with D tentatively TRBD1 (5 bases). Germline V gene lookup returns CDR1 MNHEY and CDR2 SVGAGI. This CDR3 is 14 amino acids long. With 6 bases removed from V and 4 bases from J, the gap between germline ends came to 13 bases.

V gene TRBV3-1 (or the pseudogene TRBV3-2) combines with J gene TRBJ1-3; D not certain. CDR3 length: 14 residues. Germline loops: CDR1 LGHDT, CDR2 YNNKEL (reference sequence). V lost 3 bases and J lost 2, with 8 bases in between. CDR3 sequence: CASSQRVAGNTIYF. CDR3 bases: TGTGCCAGCAGCCAGCGGGTCGCTGGAAACACCATATATTTT.

This chain uses TRBV5-1 with TRBJ1-6; D unresolved. V was pared by 0 bases and J by 10 bases, with 14 bases between. In germline, CDR1 is SGHRS, CDR2 YFSETQ. This CDR3 is 15 amino acids long. CDR3 nucleotide sequence: TGCGCCAGCAGCTTGGGGCAGGAGGAGGGATCACCCCTCCACTTT. This gives the protein CASSLGQEEGSPLHF.

The rearrangement joins TRBV18 to TRBJ1-2; 9 bases agree with TRBD1. CDR3 length: 17 residues. The ends lost 3 bases at V and 2 bases at J; junction bases unmatched: 10. Germline CDR1 reads KGHSH; CDR2 reads LQKENI. CDR3 bases: TGTGCCAGCTCACCGTATACGGGACAGGGTCTAAACTATGGCTACACCTTC. Amino acid sequence: CASSPYTGQGLNYGYTF.

CDR3 sequence: CASKKMGQGLYEQYF. The CDR3 DNA follows: TGTGCCAGCAAAAAAATGGGACAGGGGTTGTACGAGCAGTACTTC. This chain links TRBV6-5 with TRBJ2-7, with 10 bases fitting TRBD1. The CDR3 consists of 15 residues. The germline gives CDR1 MNHEY, CDR2 SVGAGI. Trimming cost V 7 bases and J 4 bases; bases outside gene matches: 10.

The chain carries TRBV6-1 and TRBJ2-5, with 12 bases fitting TRBD2. Looked up from germline, CDR1 is MNHNS and CDR2 is SASEGT. This CDR3 spans 17 amino acids. V dropped 1 base and J dropped 5; count of bases not matched to a gene: 8. This chain's CDR3 is CASSEVASGRAGETQYF. CDR3 in DNA: TGTGCCAGCAGTGAAGTGGCTAGCGGGAGGGCAGGGGAGACCCAGTACTTC.

The V and J genes are TRBV29-1 and TRBJ2-5; 9 bases match TRBD1. CDR3 length: 12 residues. Trimming at V came to 7 bases and at J to 5 bases, leaving 5 bases not matched to a gene. CDR1 SQVTM and CDR2 ANQGSEA come from the germline V gene. The CDR3 nucleotides read TGCAGCGGTGCTGGACAGGGGGAGACCCAGTACTTC. This codes for CSGAGQGETQYF. The full variable domain, its missing parts supplied by reference TRBV29-1 and TRBJ2-5, is SAVISQKPSRDICQRGTSLTIQCQVDSQVTMMFWYRQQPGQSLTLIATANQGSEATYESGFVIDKFPISRPNLTFSTLTVSNMSPEDSSIYLCSGAGQGETQYFGPGTRLLVL.

The V gene is TRBV6-2 or TRBV6-3, the J gene TRBJ1-1; D possibly corresponds to TRBD1 (5 bases). The CDR3 covers 16 residues. Germline CDR1 and CDR2: MNHEY and SVGEGT. The V gene lost 2 bases and the J gene lost 1 base, with 14 bases spanning the gap. CDR3 sequence: CASSYNSRAGNTEAFF. CDR3 in DNA: TGTGCCAGCAGTTACAACTCCAGGGCCGGGAACACTGAAGCTTTCTTT.

The chain couples TRBV6-5 to TRBJ1-4; 7 nucleotides agree with TRBD1. The CDR3 runs 14 residues. After removal of 7 bases from V and 6 bases from J, the junction contained 8 bases not matched to a gene. CDR1 and CDR2 from the germline V gene are MNHEY and SVGAGI. In DNA form, the CDR3 reads TGTGCCAGCAAGGGGAGACAGGGCTATGAAAAACTGTTTTTT. Encoded protein: CASKGRQGYEKLFF.

This rearrangement joins TRBV11-2 to TRBJ2-7; TRBD2 aligns across 9 bases. The germline V gene encodes CDR1 SGHAT and CDR2 FQNNGV. The CDR3 covers 16 residues. The ends lost 4 bases at V and 1 base at J; junction bases unmatched: 8. Here the CDR3 reads CASSSQSGRSSYEQYF. The CDR3 bases are TGTGCCAGCAGCTCCCAGAGCGGGAGGTCTTCCTACGAGCAGTACTTC.

This sequence joins TRBV5-1 and TRBJ2-5; 15 bases line up with TRBD2. The ends lost 2 bases at V and 5 bases at J; junction bases unmatched: 4. This CDR3 is 16 amino acids long. Germline V lookup: CDR1 SGHRS, CDR2 YFSETQ. CDR3 in amino acids: CASSFGTSGRMETQYF. The CDR3 nucleotides are TGCGCCAGCAGCTTCGGGACTAGCGGGAGGATGGAGACCCAGTACTTC.

In regard to this clone: Other DNA sequences within the sample encode an identical CDR3. The chain is built from TRBV30 and TRBJ2-7; no reliable D call. V was pared by 2 bases and J by 4 bases, with 6 bases between. The CDR3 covers 11 residues. Germline CDR1 and CDR2: GTSNPN and SVGIG (reference sequence). CDR3 amino acids: CAWSSQYEQYF. For the CDR3, the DNA is TGTGCCTGGAGTTCACAATACGAGCAGTACTTC.

The chain combines TRBV11-2 with TRBJ2-1, with TRBD2 identical over 11 bases. Germline assignment: CDR1 SGHAT and CDR2 FQNNGV. There are 19 residues in the CDR3. Germline trimming cut 5 bases from V and 0 bases from J; bases unmatched to any gene: 12. The CDR3, as DNA: TGTGCCAGCAGCCTCCGAATAATAGCGGGAGGGCCCTCCTACAATGAGCAGTTCTTC. Amino acids: CASSLRIIAGGPSYNEQFF.

This chain uses TRBV19 with TRBJ2-5, with 7 bases fitting TRBD1. Germline values: CDR1 LNHDA, CDR2 SQIVND (reference sequence). With V trimmed by 4 bases and J by 5 bases, 4 bases remained unmatched. The CDR3 length is 13 residues. The CDR3 loop reads CASSKQGWETQYF. CDR3 nucleotides: TGTGCCAGTAGTAAACAGGGGTGGGAGACCCAGTACTTC.

The genes are TRBV27 and TRBJ2-2; 9 bases match TRBD1. Germline CDR1 reads MNHEY; CDR2 reads SMNVEV (reference sequence). J was trimmed by 4 bases and V by 10 bases; bases with no gene match: 10. The CDR3 runs 15 residues. This chain's CDR3 is CATCPGQGLTGELFF. DNA of the CDR3: TGTGCCACCTGTCCGGGACAGGGACTCACCGGGGAGCTGTTTTTT.

V and J are TRBV5-6 and TRBJ2-7, with TRBD1 matching 7 bases. The CDR3 spans 14 residues. After removal of 4 bases from V and 0 bases from J, the junction contained 4 bases not matched to a gene. Germline loops: CDR1 SGHDT, CDR2 YYEEEE. CDR3 region: CASSRDSSSYEQYF. The CDR3 nucleotides are TGTGCCAGCAGCAGGGACAGCTCCTCCTACGAGCAGTACTTC.

The chain joins TRBV19 to TRBJ2-5; 8 bases match TRBD2. Trimming removed 8 bases from V and 0 bases from J; junction bases left unmatched: 11. The V gene's germline CDR1 is LNHDA and CDR2 SQIVND (reference sequence). CDR3 length: 16 amino acids. CDR3 in amino acids: CASGYAGGINQETQYF. The CDR3 coding sequence is TGTGCCAGTGGCTATGCGGGAGGTATTAACCAAGAGACCCAGTACTTC.

The genes are TRBV12-5 and TRBJ2-1; 8 nucleotides align to TRBD2. The CDR3 spans 15 residues. The germline CDR1 and CDR2 sequences are LGHNT and FRNRAP. J gave up 10 bases and V 7 bases, and 15 bases lay outside the gene matches. The CDR3 spells CASAIAGRGVREQFF. In DNA form, the CDR3 reads TGTGCTAGTGCCATAGCGGGACGGGGGGTGAGGGAGCAGTTCTTC.

The rearrangement links TRBV6-5 to TRBJ2-5; 10 positions match TRBD1. Germline trimming cut 5 bases from V and 5 bases from J; bases unmatched to any gene: 8. The CDR3 is 15 amino acids. The V gene's germline CDR1 is MNHEY and CDR2 SVGAGI. The DNA for the CDR3 is TGTGCCAGCAGTACCTGGACAGGGGGTGACGAGACCCAGTACTTC. It specifies CASSTWTGGDETQYF.